This entry is about one T cell receptor beta chain. Lacking the conserved final phenylalanine or tryptophan, this CDR3 likely reflects a read error. It is unclear where the CDR3 begins or ends on the DNA, so no DNA is shown, and the CDR3 is as TCRdb lists it. The CDR3 is made up of 9 amino acids, end residues included. This sample was included in a study of blood T cell repertoires in COVID-19. Study summary: Samples taken during acute and convalescent COVID-19 were collected in the United States, Italy and Spain. T cells, B-cell-depleted T cells, or PBMCs provided the cDNA or gDNA that served as material.

Original handling: Reference gene primer amplification yielded estimated nucleated cell counts. Sequencing was performed with immunoSEQ multiplex PCR; in TCRdb, only in-frame clones are kept and a portion is missing. V and J calls and clone size are copied from that table; D and trimming were computed from the DNA. The table lists under 300,000 clones, around 90% of them singletons. The sequence was collected from a woman aged 40 to 49 who had recovered from COVID-19. V and J are TRBV21-1 and TRBJ2-4; TRBD1, the table's D call, was not compared with the DNA. TRBV21-1 corresponds to a pseudogene. The sequenced sample consisted of peripheral blood. CDR3 protein: CASWGHPSV.